The rows below give T cell receptor beta chains drawn from one sample of a study of shared clonotypes between healthy human individuals. Sequencing used immunoSEQ multiplex PCR; TCRdb keeps in-frame clones, though not all of them. The sample carries over a million clones, 95% to 99% recorded once. Sequenced sample: naive CD4+ T cells sorted from blood. These receptors all stem from a man younger than 45 in good health. Both conserved end residues are part of each CDR3. For some rows the clone size is stated as once, few or many, or as a class when expanded; others skip it.

J: TRBJ2-5
size: -
V: TRBV5-8
CDR3: CASSLGQPQETQYF

J: TRBJ2-3
size: -
V: TRBV5-1
CDR3: CASSLRERAGTDTQYF

J: TRBJ1-2
size: -
V: TRBV4-1
CDR3: CASSQARVFNYGYTF

J: TRBJ2-1
size: -
V: TRBV7-9
CDR3: CASSPPASGRAGSYNEQFF

J: TRBJ1-3
size: -
V: TRBV9
CDR3: CASTLTPGNTIYF

J: TRBJ2-1
size: -
V: TRBV10-3
CDR3: CAISPAVSGYNEQFF

J: TRBJ1-2
size: -
V: TRBV11-2
CDR3: CASSPRGSGGYTF

J: TRBJ2-5
size: -
V: TRBV5-6
CDR3: CASSLGAWNRETQYF

J: TRBJ2-5
size: -
V: TRBV11-2
CDR3: CASSEAGTQEETQYF

J: TRBJ2-3
size: -
V: TRBV4-1
CDR3: CASSQDGTSGSTDTQYF

J: TRBJ2-2
size: -
V: TRBV6-6
CDR3: CASSYGLAGVTGELFF

J: TRBJ1-5
size: -
V: TRBV30
CDR3: CAWSTGTPGSQPQHF

J: TRBJ1-1
size: -
V: TRBV7-2
CDR3: CASRPGTGVNTEAFF

J: TRBJ2-1
size: -
V: TRBV7-6
CDR3: CASGLAVFQEQFF

J: TRBJ1-5
size: -
V: TRBV2
CDR3: CASRLQGNQPQHF

J: TRBJ2-7
size: -
V: TRBV7-9
CDR3: CASSLDRWDEQYF

J: TRBJ2-2
size: -
V: TRBV5-1
CDR3: CASSLAGDSLTGELFF

J: TRBJ2-1
size: -
V: TRBV28
CDR3: CASSRLAGVRQFF

J: TRBJ2-1
size: -
V: TRBV5-1
CDR3: CASSRDRENNEQFF

J: TRBJ1-2
size: -
V: TRBV5-6
CDR3: CASSPGRANYGYTF

J: TRBJ2-5
size: -
V: TRBV5-8
CDR3: CASSSPYRDRVETQYF

J: TRBJ2-7
size: -
V: TRBV7-2
CDR3: CASSLDRGAPYEQYF

J: TRBJ1-4
size: -
V: TRBV15
CDR3: CATSSGQGARLITNEKLFF

J: TRBJ2-5
size: -
V: TRBV4-2
CDR3: CASSLKGRDVGETQYF

J: TRBJ2-1
size: -
V: TRBV5-1
CDR3: CASSLVAGSGRYNEQFF

J: TRBJ2-1
size: once
V: TRBV11-2
CDR3: CASSSLAGLYNEQFF

J: TRBJ2-5
size: -
V: TRBV18
CDR3: CASSLNRGTETQYF

J: TRBJ2-1
size: -
V: TRBV14
CDR3: CASRRGGLADSYNEQFF

J: TRBJ2-1
size: -
V: TRBV2
CDR3: CASSRTSGSREQFF

J: TRBJ2-7
size: -
V: TRBV6-1
CDR3: CASSEVLLLRSYEQYF

J: TRBJ2-1
size: -
V: TRBV19
CDR3: CASSIDRLVYTNEQFF

J: TRBJ2-3
size: -
V: TRBV6-6
CDR3: CASSYSASGGTDTQYF

J: TRBJ1-4
size: -
V: TRBV7-2
CDR3: CASRSGSNEKLFF

J: TRBJ2-7
size: -
V: TRBV6-5
CDR3: CASRGSGTGYEQYF

J: TRBJ1-5
size: -
V: TRBV29-1
CDR3: CSVGGGGQPQHF

J: TRBJ2-7
size: -
V: TRBV2
CDR3: CASTRGGDAYEQYF

J: TRBJ2-1
size: -
V: TRBV7-9
CDR3: CATQFRAPGLAVNEQFF

J: TRBJ1-2
size: -
V: TRBV19
CDR3: CASSTSGQPLNYGYTF

J: TRBJ2-2
size: once
V: TRBV7-9
CDR3: CASSKKGATGELFF

J: TRBJ1-4
size: once
V: TRBV28
CDR3: CASTNSGASTSNEKLFF

J: TRBJ2-3
size: -
V: TRBV27
CDR3: CASSLLNLGAGTDTQYF

J: TRBJ2-7
size: -
V: TRBV5-1
CDR3: CASSLVVSYEQYF

J: TRBJ2-7
size: -
V: TRBV27
CDR3: CASRNRGGRGYEQYF

J: TRBJ2-6
size: -
V: TRBV5-1
CDR3: CASSLGPQTGGSSGANVLTF

J: TRBJ2-2
size: -
V: TRBV19
CDR3: CASISTGGVAGELFF

J: TRBJ1-4
size: -
V: TRBV25-1
CDR3: CASSEDSHATNEKLFF

J: TRBJ1-1
size: -
V: TRBV30
CDR3: CAWRLEWSAFF

J: TRBJ2-7
size: -
V: TRBV19
CDR3: CASSIGATLSYSYEQYF

J: TRBJ2-5
size: -
V: TRBV5-1
CDR3: CASSIAFQETQYF

J: TRBJ2-1
size: -
V: TRBV7-2
CDR3: CASSFGQRNEQFF

J: TRBJ2-3
size: -
V: TRBV6-1
CDR3: CASSSPGTSPDTQYF

J: TRBJ2-7
size: -
V: TRBV18
CDR3: CASSPLGGGTYEQYF